What follows are 27 T cell receptor beta chains derived from one specimen sequenced in a study of T-cell reconstitution after alpha-beta-depleted transplantation in children. Study-level points and caveats: Several hundred graft clones that had expanded were reportedly the source of alpha-beta T cells about two months after transplant.

The TCRbeta library incorporated unique molecular identifiers. TCRdb redid the calling of the PCR reads with MiXCR, one entry per CDR3 protein. The sample shows 30,000 to 40,000 distinct CDR3 sequences, around 7% of them seen only once. Their specific antigens are unknown. Source: peripheral blood, taken 60 days after TCRalphabeta/CD19-depleted stem cell transplant. The receptors originated from a child in the first two years of life who had a stem cell transplant for acute myeloid leukemia, so the T cells may come from the graft donor.

This clonotype was detected ten times or more. The V call is TRBV6-1, the J call TRBJ2-7; 8 positions agree with TRBD1. V lost 5 bases, J lost 0 bases, and 6 bases stayed unmatched. The germline CDR1 and CDR2 sequences are MNHNS and SASEGT. This CDR3 comprises 15 residues. The CDR3 bases are TGTGCCAGCAGTCGACAGGGGATAGGCTCCTACGAGCAGTACTTC. Amino acid sequence: CASSRQGIGSYEQYF.

This clonotype was counted ten times or more. The chain couples TRBV27 to TRBJ2-1, with D uncertain. The CDR3 runs 13 residues. V lost 4 bases, J lost 5 bases, and 9 bases lay in between. CDR1 and CDR2 (germline): MNHEY, SMNVEV (reference sequence). CDR3 in amino acids: CASSSGAHNEQFF. The CDR3 nucleotides read TGTGCCAGCAGTTCCGGCGCTCACAATGAGCAGTTCTTC.

In its sample, this clonotype was seen many times. This chain joins TRBV12-3 or TRBV12-4 and TRBJ2-7; TRBD1 matches at 7 bases. Germline trimming cut 6 bases from V and 3 bases from J; bases unmatched to any gene: 5. CDR3 length: 13 residues. The CDR3 DNA follows: TGTGCCAGCAGCCCTTCAGGGGGCTACGAGCAGTACTTC. It is translated as CASSPSGGYEQYF.

CDR3 nucleotides: TGTGCCAGCAGCCTTGAAGCGGGGGGGCCAAATGAGCAGTTCTTC. It translates to CASSLEAGGPNEQFF. The rearrangement uses TRBV5-4 and TRBJ2-1, with TRBD2 matching over 10 bases. The junction had 8 bases not matched to a gene; V was cut back by 4 bases and J by 7 bases. Germline values: CDR1 SGHNT, CDR2 YYREEE (reference sequence). This CDR3 has 15 residues.

A single count supports this clonotype. The chain is built from TRBV3-1 and TRBJ2-5; no clear D. Germline V gene data show CDR1 as LGHDT and CDR2 as YNNKEL (reference sequence). Trimming stripped 4 bases from V and 4 bases from J, with 10 bases between. This CDR3 spans 13 amino acids. In nucleotides, the CDR3 is TGTGCCAGCAGCCTCCCCGCCCGAGAGACCCAGTACTTC. It translates to CASSLPARETQYF.

This clonotype appeared once. The chain recombines TRBV29-1 with TRBJ2-7; 9 bases line up with TRBD1. The CDR3 loop spans 12 amino acids. V shed 5 bases and J 4 bases; nucleotides not matched to a gene: 3. The V gene's germline CDR1 is SQVTM and CDR2 ANQGSEA. The DNA for the CDR3 is TGCAGCGTTAGACAGGGGGGGTACGAGCAGTACTTC. Protein sequence: CSVRQGGYEQYF.

This clonotype was recorded many times. The chain employs TRBV7-2 and TRBJ2-2; D is ambiguous. The V gene's germline CDR1 is SGHTA and CDR2 FQGNSA. CDR3 length: 16 residues. Trimming removed 5 bases at V and 5 bases at J, with 18 bases between. CDR3 nucleotide sequence: TGTGCCAGCAGCATACTCCCTTCTTCGGTAACCGGGGAGCTGTTTTTT. This codes for CASSILPSSVTGELFF.

This clonotype came up many times. The CDR3 protein is CASSPFRDRGNEQFF. The CDR3 nucleotides read TGTGCCAGCTCACCGTTCCGGGACAGGGGCAATGAGCAGTTCTTC. J is TRBJ2-1 and V is TRBV18, with 10 bases matching TRBD1. CDR1 is KGHSH and CDR2 is LQKENI in the germline V gene. The CDR3 covers 15 residues. The junction had 5 bases not matched to a gene; V was cut back by 3 bases and J by 6 bases.

This clonotype was counted many times. The rearrangement joins TRBV7-2 to TRBJ2-7, with TRBD1 matching over 8 bases. CDR3 length: 13 residues. Germline loops: CDR1 SGHTA, CDR2 FQGNSA. With V trimmed by 2 bases and J by 4 bases, 1 base remained unmatched. CDR3: CASSLTGGYEQYF. The DNA of the CDR3 is TGTGCCAGCAGCTTAACAGGGGGATACGAGCAGTACTTC.

This rearrangement joins TRBV19 to TRBJ2-7; D is possibly TRBD2 (6 bases). The CDR3 has 15 amino acids. The V end was cut by 6 bases, the J end by 1 base, with 16 bases between. The germline gives CDR1 LNHDA, CDR2 SQIVND (reference sequence). The CDR3 sequence: CASRVTGVGSYEQYF. The CDR3 DNA sequence: TGTGCCAGTAGGGTTACGGGAGTAGGATCCTACGAGCAGTACTTC.

Many counts were recorded for this clonotype. The chain carries TRBV3-1 and TRBJ2-7; D perhaps matches TRBD1 (6 bases). CDR1 is LGHDT, CDR2 YNNKEL, per germline (reference sequence). V shed 1 base and J shed 2 bases, with 12 bases lying between them. This CDR3 is built from 15 residues. The CDR3 region is CASSQAGRGAYEQYF. The CDR3 bases are TGTGCCAGCAGCCAAGCCGGCAGGGGAGCCTACGAGCAGTACTTC.

This clonotype occurred many times. This chain links TRBV9 with TRBJ2-3; the match to TRBD2 covers 7 bases. Germline V gene lookup returns CDR1 SGDLS and CDR2 YYNGEE. The CDR3 length is 14 residues. Trimming cost V 3 bases and J 6 bases; bases outside gene matches: 7. CDR3 amino acids: CASSEGGSFDTQYF. CDR3 DNA sequence: TGTGCCAGCAGCGAGGGAGGGAGCTTTGATACGCAGTATTTT.

This clonotype was detected only a few times. The chain recombines TRBV19 with TRBJ2-1, with a tentative D call TRBD2 (5 bases). The CDR3 consists of 14 residues. The germline V gene has CDR1 LNHDA and CDR2 SQIVND (reference sequence). The V gene lost 0 bases and the J gene lost 3 bases, with 6 bases spanning the gap. CDR3 DNA: TGTGCCAGTAGTATAGATGGAGGCTACAATGAGCAGTTCTTC. This encodes CASSIDGGYNEQFF.

This clonotype showed up many times. The V call is TRBV12-3 or TRBV12-4, the J call TRBJ2-1; 11 bases map to TRBD1. The V gene end was trimmed by 6 bases and the J gene end by 5 bases; junction bases not matched to a gene: 6. The CDR3 extends over 15 amino acids. The CDR3 loop reads CASSLRDRGDNEQFF. CDR3 bases: TGTGCCAGCAGCCTTCGGGACAGGGGGGACAATGAGCAGTTCTTC.

This clonotype was detected many times. CDR3 in amino acids: CASSLGLAAEQFF. For the CDR3, the DNA is TGTGCCAGCAGTTTAGGACTAGCGGCCGAGCAGTTCTTC. This chain links TRBV12-3 or TRBV12-4 with TRBJ2-1, with 9 nucleotides matching TRBD2. The V gene end was trimmed by 1 base and the J gene end by 10 bases; junction bases not matched to a gene: 2. The CDR3 is made up of 13 amino acids.

This clonotype was recorded at least ten times. The CDR3: CASSSPPTSPVADTQYF. As DNA, the CDR3 is TGTGCCAGCAGCTCCCCCCCCACTAGTCCTGTCGCAGATACGCAGTATTTT. The chain links TRBV9 to TRBJ2-3; TRBD2 might be the D (5 bases). CDR1 and CDR2 from the germline V gene are SGDLS and YYNGEE. Trimming stripped 4 bases from V and 4 bases from J, with 22 bases between. The CDR3 runs 17 residues.

This clonotype was seen ten or more times. This sequence joins TRBV5-1 and TRBJ2-3, with 9 bases that match TRBD1. After removal of 3 bases from V and 3 bases from J, the junction contained 5 bases not matched to a gene. The CDR3 totals 15 residues. Per the germline V gene, CDR1 is SGHRS and CDR2 is YFSETQ. In DNA, the CDR3 is TGCGCCAGCAGCTCAAACAGGGGGCCGACAGATACGCAGTATTTT. Translation gives CASSSNRGPTDTQYF.

This clonotype was picked up many times. The rearrangement links TRBV28 to TRBJ1-1; D is unclear. Germline CDR1 is MDHEN and CDR2 is SYDVKM. Deletions cut 3 bases from V and 1 base from J, with 12 bases between. The CDR3 has 15 residues. The CDR3 protein is CASSFILRENTEAFF. In DNA, the CDR3 is TGTGCCAGCAGTTTCATCCTCAGAGAGAACACTGAAGCTTTCTTT.

This clonotype was seen many times. The genes are TRBV20-1 and TRBJ1-1, with no clear D. CDR1 is DFQATT and CDR2 is SNEGSKA in the germline V gene (reference sequence). Trimming stripped 0 bases from V and 2 bases from J, with 10 bases between. This CDR3 contains 14 residues. The CDR3 DNA reads as TGCAGTGCTAGAGATAAGAGGGCAAACACTGAAGCTTTCTTT. As protein: CSARDKRANTEAFF.

This clonotype has only a few counts. The chain recombines TRBV7-9 with TRBJ2-7, with D possibly matching TRBD1 (6 bases). The CDR3 covers 13 residues. V dropped 6 bases and J dropped 5 bases, with 14 bases sitting between them. Germline CDR1 and CDR2: SEHNR and FQNEAQ (reference sequence). CDR3 protein: CASSSYRVDEQYF. CDR3 nucleotides: TGTGCCAGCAGTTCCTACAGGGTCGACGAGCAGTACTTC.

Points on this clonotype: A much bigger clone sits one base away, suggesting this may be a read error. V is TRBV19 and J is TRBJ1-1, with D tentatively TRBD1 (5 bases). Germline CDR1 and CDR2: LNHDA and SQIVND (reference sequence). The CDR3 sequence is 14 residues long. V lost 8 bases, J lost 3 bases, and 16 bases lay in between. DNA of the CDR3: TGTGCCAGTTGTCACGGCGGGGCGGACACTGAAGCTTTCTTT. This encodes CASCHGGADTEAFF.

This clonotype was detected ten times or more. The chain has TRBV25-1 and TRBJ2-2, with a possible D match to TRBD1 (6 bases). V lost 1 base and J lost 0, with 12 bases in between. Germline loops: CDR1 MGHDK, CDR2 SYGVNS. CDR3 length equals 17 residues. CDR3 sequence (DNA): TGTGCCAGCAGTGAATGGGTAGGGGGTGCGAACACCGGGGAGCTGTTTTTT. It codes for CASSEWVGGANTGELFF.

This clonotype has a count of ten or more. The CDR3 bases are TGTGCCAGCAGCGTAGGTGCAGGGCCCTACGAGCAGTACTTC. Its protein is CASSVGAGPYEQYF. J is TRBJ2-7 and V is TRBV9; TRBD1 is a possible D gene (5 bases). Germline V gives CDR1 SGDLS, CDR2 YYNGEE. The ends were cut back, 0 bases at V and 2 bases at J, with 9 bases in the middle. This CDR3 region has 14 residues.

At least ten counts were recorded for this clonotype. The chain links TRBV10-3 to TRBJ1-3; tentative D call: TRBD1 (5 bases). Germline CDR1 reads ENHRY; CDR2 reads SYGVKD. The length of the CDR3 is 14 residues. Trimming stripped 4 bases from V and 0 bases from J, with 7 bases between. CDR3 bases: TGTGCCATCAGTGGGGGGATCTCTGGAAACACCATATATTTT. Its protein is CAISGGISGNTIYF.

This clonotype has at least ten counts. The chain is built from TRBV7-3 and TRBJ2-3, with 9 bases matching TRBD2. Germline CDR1 reads SGHTA; CDR2 reads FQGTGA. The J segment lost 2 bases and the V segment lost 3 bases, leaving 6 bases of the junction unmatched. The CDR3 is 16 amino acids. CDR3 residues: CASSFGAGGLTDTQYF. In DNA, the CDR3 is TGTGCCAGCAGCTTCGGAGCGGGAGGCCTCACAGATACGCAGTATTTT. The variable domain in full, with the rest retrieved from reference TRBV7-3 and TRBJ2-3, is GAGVSQTPSNKVTEKGKYVELRCDPISGHTALYWYRQSLGQGPEFLIYFQGTGAADDSGLPNDRFFAVRPEGSVSTLKIQRTERGDSAVYLCASSFGAGGLTDTQYFGPGTRLTVL.

This clonotype was observed a few times. This chain uses TRBV29-1 with TRBJ2-5; D ambiguous. Germline V gene lookup returns CDR1 SQVTM and CDR2 ANQGSEA. This CDR3 comprises 14 residues. V dropped 4 bases and J dropped 5 bases, with 17 bases sitting between them. CDR3 bases: TGCAGCGTTGCCAGCCCCCGAGGAAGCGAGACCCAGTACTTC. Amino acids: CSVASPRGSETQYF. Variable domain in full (rest from reference TRBV29-1 and TRBJ2-5): SAVISQKPSRDICQRGTSLTIQCQVDSQVTMMFWYRQQPGQSLTLIATANQGSEATYESGFVIDKFPISRPNLTFSTLTVSNMSPEDSSIYLCSVASPRGSETQYFGPGTRLLVL.

This clonotype was seen many times. This rearrangement joins TRBV6-5 to TRBJ2-5, with 9 bases identical to TRBD2. Germline V gene sequence: CDR1 MNHEY, CDR2 SVGAGI. V gave up 2 bases and J gave up 5 bases; unmatched junction bases: 6. CDR3 length: 15 amino acids. The CDR3 loop is CASSYAGGPQETQYF. CDR3 nucleotide sequence: TGTGCCAGCAGTTACGCGGGAGGGCCTCAGGAGACCCAGTACTTC.